Presented here are 24 T cell receptor beta chains from one specimen sequenced in a study of cytomegalovirus exposure and HLA in healthy donors. Researchers ran the PCR with 60 Vbeta and 13 Jbeta primers. Libraries were prepared by immunoSEQ multiplex PCR; TCRdb keeps only in-frame clonotypes and omits some of them. Altogether 150,000 to 180,000 clones are present, around 80% being singletons, with the ten largest covering around 6%. Specimen: PBMCs. These receptors were taken from a woman in her thirties or forties in good health and CMV-seropositive.

The gene calls are TRBV7-9 and TRBJ2-7, with 8 bases fitting TRBD2. Unmatched junction bases numbered 4, after V lost 0 bases and J lost 6 bases. This CDR3 is built from 14 residues. Germline assignment: CDR1 SEHNR and CDR2 FQNEAQ (reference sequence). The CDR3 loop is CASSLAGGLGEQYF. In DNA form, the CDR3 reads TGTGCCAGCAGCTTAGCGGGGGGACTAGGCGAGCAGTACTTC.

This CDR3 reads CASSRSGGATEAFF. In DNA form, the CDR3 reads TGTGCCAGCAGTCGCTCCGGGGGTGCCACTGAAGCTTTCTTT. The rearrangement uses TRBV6-1 and TRBJ1-1, with TRBD1 as a possible D gene (5 bases). Trimming left V 5 bases short and J 4 bases short, with 14 bases between. Germline loops: CDR1 MNHNS, CDR2 SASEGT. CDR3 length equals 14 residues.

Comment on this clone: Within the sample, other DNA sequences also encode this same CDR3. The rearrangement links TRBV27 to TRBJ1-2; 8 positions agree with TRBD1. J gave up 8 bases and V 4 bases, and 6 bases lay outside the gene matches. Germline-derived CDR1 and CDR2 are MNHEY and SMNVEV (reference sequence). The CDR3 length is 13 residues. The CDR3 DNA reads as TGTGCCAGCAGTTACGGGCAGGGGGCCGGCTACACCTTC. Protein sequence: CASSYGQGAGYTF.

The V gene is TRBV19, the J gene TRBJ2-1, with 9 bases aligning to TRBD2. Germline V gene data show CDR1 as LNHDA and CDR2 as SQIVND (reference sequence). The CDR3 has 15 amino acids. Trimming removed 3 bases from V and 6 bases from J; junction bases left unmatched: 6. CDR3 coding DNA: TGTGCCAGTAGTATTTGGCGGGAGGGCTCCAATGAGCAGTTCTTC. Translation gives CASSIWREGSNEQFF.

The CDR3 reads CASTGSAAGELFF. The CDR3 coding sequence is TGTGCCAGCACGGGATCGGCGGCCGGGGAGCTGTTTTTT. The chain is built from TRBV6-1 and TRBJ2-2; D perhaps matches TRBD2 (5 bases). Germline V gene lookup returns CDR1 MNHNS and CDR2 SASEGT. Trimming left V 7 bases short and J 6 bases short, with 12 bases between. This CDR3 contains 13 residues.

The chain couples TRBV12-5 to TRBJ2-5; TRBD2 matches at 10 bases. V dropped 4 bases and J dropped 5; count of bases not matched to a gene: 4. Germline CDR1 and CDR2: LGHNT and FRNRAP. The CDR3 totals 14 residues. The CDR3 region is CASGSLLAGETQYF. CDR3 in DNA: TGTGCTAGTGGTTCCCTACTAGCGGGGGAGACCCAGTACTTC.

This rearrangement joins TRBV18 to TRBJ2-7; no definite D call. CDR1 is KGHSH, CDR2 LQKENI, per germline. CDR3 length: 12 amino acids. With 6 bases removed from V and 2 bases from J, the gap between germline ends came to 8 bases. The CDR3 nucleotides read TGTGCCAGCTCCCAAGAGGCCTACGAGCAGTACTTC. Amino acids: CASSQEAYEQYF.

This clone was observed once. The chain employs TRBV6-4 and TRBJ2-7; 8 nucleotides line up with TRBD2. This CDR3 has 12 amino acids. CDR1 and CDR2 from the germline V gene are MRHNA and SNTAGT. The J segment lost 1 base and the V segment lost 7 bases, leaving 0 bases of the junction unmatched. The CDR3 protein is CASKRGSYEQYF. CDR3 bases: TGTGCCAGCAAGCGGGGGTCCTACGAGCAGTACTTC.

The genes are TRBV19 and TRBJ1-5; D is perhaps TRBD1 (6 bases). The CDR3 has 15 residues. The V gene's germline CDR1 is LNHDA and CDR2 SQIVND (reference sequence). Trimming took off 3 bases at V and 7 bases at J, with 16 bases between the two ends. This CDR3 is CASSILSGGEQPQHF. The DNA of the CDR3 is TGTGCCAGTAGTATTCTTTCGGGGGGCGAGCAGCCCCAGCATTTT.

The chain is built from TRBV6-5 and TRBJ1-6, with 7 bases that match TRBD1. The V and J ends lost 6 bases and 6 bases, in that order; junction bases with no gene match: 5. The CDR3 runs to 14 residues. Germline V gives CDR1 MNHEY, CDR2 SVGAGI. The CDR3 DNA sequence: TGTGCCAGCAGCCTGGACAGGTCTAATTCACCCCTCCACTTT. This translates into CASSLDRSNSPLHF.

The chain couples TRBV2 to TRBJ2-7, with 12 positions matching TRBD2. Trimming at V came to 8 bases and at J to 1 base, leaving 21 bases not matched to a gene. CDR3 length: 20 residues. In germline, CDR1 is SNHLY, CDR2 FYNNEI. In DNA form, the CDR3 reads TGTGCCAGCTCCGGGACGGACGGACTAGCGGGACCTAGCCCTTCCTACGAGCAGTACTTC. Translated, it gives CASSGTDGLAGPSPSYEQYF.

The rearrangement links TRBV11-2 to TRBJ2-7; D gene ambiguous. The germline V and J ends were trimmed by 6 bases and 1 base, with 10 bases remaining between them. Germline V gene data show CDR1 as SGHAT and CDR2 as FQNNGV. CDR3 length: 13 amino acids. The CDR3 here is CASRSPVSYEQYF. The DNA of the CDR3 is TGTGCCAGCAGGTCCCCGGTATCCTACGAGCAGTACTTC.

This clone was observed a handful of times. The V gene is TRBV9, the J gene TRBJ2-7, with D possibly being TRBD2 (5 bases). V lost 3 bases and J 4 bases, leaving 14 bases between the germline ends. Germline-derived CDR1 and CDR2 are SGDLS and YYNGEE. The CDR3 totals 14 residues. This CDR3 reads CASSAAGVTYEQYF. The DNA of the CDR3 is TGTGCCAGCAGCGCTGCCGGGGTCACTTACGAGCAGTACTTC.

The genes are TRBV28 and TRBJ2-5, with 10 positions matching TRBD2. J was trimmed by 1 base and V by 7 bases; bases with no gene match: 6. Germline assignment: CDR1 MDHEN and CDR2 SYDVKM. The CDR3 has 15 amino acids. In DNA form, the CDR3 reads TGTGCCAGCACCACACTAGCGGGGTTCCAAGAGACCCAGTACTTC. This translates into CASTTLAGFQETQYF.

Only a few counts were recorded for this clone. The genes are TRBV6-6 and TRBJ2-7, with 11 bases identical to TRBD2. The CDR3 has 13 amino acids. Germline V CDR1 and CDR2: MNHNY, SVGAGI (reference sequence). The V gene end was trimmed by 6 bases and the J gene end by 7 bases; junction bases not matched to a gene: 5. The CDR3 DNA follows: TGTGCCAGCAGACAACTAGCGGGAGTTGAGCAGTACTTC. Translated, it gives CASRQLAGVEQYF.

V and J are TRBV19 and TRBJ2-2, with D possibly matching TRBD1 (6 bases). Deletions cut 3 bases from V and 8 bases from J, with 16 bases between. Germline V gene data show CDR1 as LNHDA and CDR2 as SQIVND (reference sequence). The CDR3 length is 15 residues. The CDR3 protein is CASSIYREDRGELFF. In DNA, the CDR3 is TGTGCCAGTAGTATCTACAGGGAAGACCGAGGGGAGCTGTTTTTT.

This chain links TRBV6-4 with TRBJ2-3; no definite D call. Germline lookup yields CDR1 MRHNA and CDR2 SNTAGT. CDR3 length: 13 residues. The V end was cut by 3 bases, the J end by 0 bases, with 4 bases between. CDR3 sequence reads: CASSEASTDTQYF. Here the CDR3 DNA reads TGTGCCAGCAGTGAGGCAAGCACAGATACGCAGTATTTT.

CDR3 in DNA: TGTGCCTGGAGTGCCGGCACAGGGGCCGGGGAGCTGTTTTTT. This translates into CAWSAGTGAGELFF. This rearrangement joins TRBV30 to TRBJ2-2, with TRBD1 matching 7 bases. The CDR3 extends over 14 amino acids. Germline V gives CDR1 GTSNPN, CDR2 SVGIG (reference sequence). With 1 base clipped from V and 6 bases from J, the junction kept 5 bases outside the gene matches.

The chain combines TRBV2 with TRBJ2-5; 11 bases align to TRBD2. Losses at the gene ends were 1 base for V and 6 bases for J; bases not matched to a gene: 7. There are 16 residues in the CDR3. Looked up from germline, CDR1 is SNHLY and CDR2 is FYNNEI. The chain's CDR3 is CASSEDVAGGPQTQYF. CDR3 nucleotides: TGTGCCAGCAGTGAAGATGTAGCGGGAGGGCCGCAGACCCAGTACTTC.

V gene TRBV10-2 combines with J gene TRBJ1-5, with a tentative D call TRBD1 (5 bases). The CDR3 runs to 14 residues. From germline, CDR1 is WSHSY and CDR2 SAAADI. Trimming pared 6 bases from V and 4 bases from J, leaving 13 bases between. The CDR3 nucleotides are TGCGCCAGCAGAGAGGGGCAGGTTAATCAGCCCCAGCATTTT. It codes for CASREGQVNQPQHF.

The chain couples TRBV27 to TRBJ2-5, with 13 positions matching TRBD2. Per the germline V gene, CDR1 is MNHEY and CDR2 is SMNVEV (reference sequence). The CDR3 sequence is 17 residues long. Trimming removed 5 bases from V and 4 bases from J; junction bases left unmatched: 10. CDR3 DNA: TGTGCCAGCAGTGGAAGCCAACTAGCGGGAGGGCCAGAGACCCAGTACTTC. This translates into CASSGSQLAGGPETQYF.

The chain combines TRBV4-1 with TRBJ2-7; D is possibly TRBD1 (5 bases). Per the germline V gene, CDR1 is MGHRA and CDR2 is YSYEKL. With 1 base removed from V and 3 bases from J, the gap between germline ends came to 13 bases. The CDR3 totals 15 residues. CDR3 DNA: TGCGCCAGCAGCCAAGCCCGACAGATCAACTACGAGCAGTACTTC. This sequence encodes CASSQARQINYEQYF.

This clone occurred a few times. The chain is built from TRBV10-1 and TRBJ2-7; D not certain. Germline loops: CDR1 WNHNN, CDR2 SYGVQD (reference sequence). The CDR3 sequence is 14 residues long. The V end was cut by 8 bases, the J end by 1 base, with 15 bases between. CDR3 amino acids: CASLNENLSYEQYF. DNA for the CDR3: TGCGCCAGCCTAAATGAGAACTTATCCTACGAGCAGTACTTC.

This clone occurred a few times. This sequence joins TRBV19 and TRBJ1-5, with D tentatively TRBD1 (5 bases). The CDR3 spans 16 residues. CDR1 and CDR2 (germline): LNHDA, SQIVND (reference sequence). The V and J ends lost 6 bases and 1 base respectively, with 16 bases between them. CDR3 sequence: CASSPVGAVSNQPQHF. Here the CDR3 DNA reads TGTGCCAGTAGCCCTGTAGGGGCGGTGAGCAATCAGCCCCAGCATTTT.